These 22 T cell receptor beta chains originate from one sample sequenced in a study of blood T cell repertoires in COVID-19. The data were produced by immunoSEQ multiplex PCR, yet TCRdb's version contains in-frame clones alone and is incomplete. Of roughly 75,000 clones in the sample, 82% were seen once. Sequenced: peripheral blood. The receptors here all came from a man aged 45 to 65 with acute or convalescent COVID-19.

This clone is a singleton in its sample. The CDR3 DNA follows: TGCGCCAGCAGCTTGGATTCGCGGTACCAAGAGACCCAGTACTTC. It specifies CASSLDSRYQETQYF. The J gene is TRBJ2-5, the V gene TRBV5-1; D is uncertain. The CDR3 has 15 amino acids. The V end was cut by 0 bases, the J end by 0 bases, with 9 bases between. CDR1 and CDR2 (germline): SGHRS, YFSETQ.

The CDR3 is CASSPGGHSTDTQYF. CDR3 bases: TGTGCCAGTAGCCCAGGGGGCCACAGCACAGATACGCAGTATTTT. V gene TRBV19 combines with J gene TRBJ2-3; 8 bases line up with TRBD1. The CDR3 spans 15 residues. Germline V gene data show CDR1 as LNHDA and CDR2 as SQIVND (reference sequence). With 6 bases clipped from V and 0 bases from J, the junction kept 5 bases outside the gene matches.

The chain has TRBV5-4 and TRBJ1-2; D not resolved. With 7 bases removed from V and 1 base from J, the gap between germline ends came to 17 bases. The germline gives CDR1 SGHNT, CDR2 YYREEE (reference sequence). The CDR3 is made up of 15 amino acids. CDR3 loop: CASRPRGISNYGYTF. CDR3 nucleotide sequence: TGTGCCAGCCGCCCCCGGGGTATAAGTAACTATGGCTACACCTTC.

The chain combines TRBV7-3 with TRBJ1-5; a weak D match, TRBD1 (6 bases). The CDR3 runs 15 residues. Germline V gene sequence: CDR1 SGHTA, CDR2 FQGTGA. Trimming removed 5 bases from V and 9 bases from J, with 20 bases in between. The CDR3 sequence is CASSETGTSQRPQHF. CDR3 DNA sequence: TGTGCCAGCAGCGAAACAGGGACATCCCAGAGGCCCCAGCATTTT.

V gene TRBV11-2 combines with J gene TRBJ2-2; no clear D. Trimming removed 3 bases at V and 2 bases at J, with 13 bases between. The CDR3 contains 16 residues. Germline V gives CDR1 SGHAT, CDR2 FQNNGV. DNA of the CDR3: TGTGCCAGCAGCTTTATTGCCGGAGTAAACACCGGGGAGCTGTTTTTT. It encodes CASSFIAGVNTGELFF.

This chain connects TRBV7-2 to TRBJ2-1, with TRBD2 identical over 7 bases. CDR1 SGHTA and CDR2 FQGNSA come from the germline V gene. This CDR3 region has 16 residues. V shed 2 bases, J shed 1 base, and the junction held 5 bases outside the gene matches. CDR3 coding DNA: TGTGCCAGCAGCTTACTCGGGGGAGGGTCCTACAATGAGCAGTTCTTC. Translation gives CASSLLGGGSYNEQFF. Drawing the rest from reference TRBV7-2 and TRBJ2-1, the complete variable domain is GAGVSQSPSNKVTEKGKDVELRCDPISGHTALYWYRQSLGQGLEFLIYFQGNSAPDKSGLPSDRFSAERTGGSVSTLTIQRTQQEDSAVYLCASSLLGGGSYNEQFFGPGTRLTVL.

This chain links TRBV30 with TRBJ1-2, with no clear D. The CDR3 has 13 amino acids. Trimming removed 5 bases at V and 0 bases at J, with 10 bases between. Germline V gives CDR1 GTSNPN, CDR2 SVGIG (reference sequence). The CDR3 protein is CAWDGGTNYGYTF. The CDR3 DNA follows: TGTGCCTGGGACGGCGGGACTAACTATGGCTACACCTTC.

J is TRBJ1-4 and V is TRBV7-2; D remains unclear. This CDR3 has 14 amino acids. Germline V CDR1 and CDR2: SGHTA, FQGNSA. Trimming left V 5 bases short and J 0 bases short, with 7 bases between. The CDR3: CASSPVATNEKLFF. DNA of the CDR3: TGTGCCAGCAGCCCGGTTGCAACTAATGAAAAACTGTTTTTT.

The V and J genes are TRBV7-8 and TRBJ1-1; a possible D gene is TRBD1 (6 bases). The CDR3 sequence is 14 residues long. Trimming took off 3 bases at V and 1 base at J, with 9 bases between the two ends. Per the germline V gene, CDR1 is SGHVS and CDR2 is FQNEAQ. The CDR3 nucleotides are TGTGCCAGCAGCTTCCTACAGGGGAACACTGAAGCTTTCTTT. It codes for CASSFLQGNTEAFF.

This chain links TRBV5-1 with TRBJ2-7; tentatively, D is TRBD1 (6 bases). V was shortened by 4 bases and J by 6 bases, with 20 bases between the two germline ends. The CDR3 has 15 amino acids. The V gene's germline CDR1 is SGHRS and CDR2 YFSETQ. The CDR3 region is CASSQGGTGAREQYF. The CDR3 coding sequence is TGCGCCAGCAGCCAAGGGGGAACCGGGGCGCGCGAGCAGTACTTC.

This clone was counted a few times. V and J are TRBV27 and TRBJ1-5; unclear D gene. The ends were cut back, 4 bases at V and 5 bases at J, with 9 bases in the middle. This CDR3 region has 13 residues. Per germline, CDR1 MNHEY and CDR2 SMNVEV (reference sequence). The CDR3 bases are TGTGCCAGCAGTTATAGACTTTATCAGCCCCAGCATTTT. This codes for CASSYRLYQPQHF.

The V call is TRBV4-1, the J call TRBJ2-7; D is ambiguous. The V end lost 4 bases, the J end lost 3 bases, and 13 bases lay between the germline ends. The CDR3 extends over 14 amino acids. Germline V CDR1 and CDR2: MGHRA, YSYEKL. The CDR3 coding sequence is TGCGCCAGCAGCCGGAACGACTTGAACTACGAGCAGTACTTC. This encodes CASSRNDLNYEQYF.

J is TRBJ2-7 and V is TRBV4-1; 8 bases match TRBD1. Germline values: CDR1 MGHRA, CDR2 YSYEKL. The CDR3 covers 17 residues. Trimming took 2 bases from V and 5 from J; bases not matched to a gene: 14. The CDR3 spells CASSQPLRGQARHEQYF. In DNA form, the CDR3 reads TGCGCCAGCAGCCAACCTCTCCGGGGACAGGCTAGGCACGAGCAGTACTTC.

The V and J genes are TRBV5-1 and TRBJ2-7; 13 bases are a match to TRBD2. The J segment lost 2 bases and the V segment lost 0 bases, leaving 8 bases of the junction unmatched. This CDR3 has 18 amino acids. Germline lookup yields CDR1 SGHRS and CDR2 YFSETQ. In DNA form, the CDR3 reads TGCGCCAGCAGCTTGGAAACTAGCGGGAGGGCCAGCGCCTACGAGCAGTACTTC. Its translation is CASSLETSGRASAYEQYF.

This clone came up once. The rearrangement uses TRBV28 and TRBJ1-6, with D possibly being TRBD1 (6 bases). CDR1 and CDR2 from the germline V gene are MDHEN and SYDVKM. This CDR3 has 20 amino acids. Trimming removed 1 base from V and 4 bases from J, with 23 bases in between. DNA of the CDR3: TGTGCCAGCAGTTTATCGCCGGACAGCGCCTGGCGAGCTTATAATTCACCCCTCCACTTT. Translating gives CASSLSPDSAWRAYNSPLHF.

This rearrangement joins TRBV2 to TRBJ2-1; 10 bases line up with TRBD1. V dropped 5 bases and J dropped 7; count of bases not matched to a gene: 5. CDR1 and CDR2 (germline): SNHLY, FYNNEI. CDR3 length: 14 residues. CDR3 nucleotide sequence: TGTGCCAGCAGTTTCCAGGGACAGGGGAATGAGCAGTTCTTC. This encodes CASSFQGQGNEQFF.

The chain has TRBV18 and TRBJ1-1, with D hard to call. Germline assignment: CDR1 KGHSH and CDR2 LQKENI. The CDR3 is 16 amino acids. The ends were cut back, 1 base at V and 3 bases at J, with 15 bases in the middle. CDR3 region: CASSPRQASVDTEAFF. The CDR3, as DNA: TGTGCCAGCTCACCACGGCAGGCATCGGTCGACACTGAAGCTTTCTTT. Looking up the rest from reference TRBV18 and TRBJ1-1 gives the full variable domain: NAGVMQNPRHLVRRRGQEARLRCSPMKGHSHVYWYRQLPEEGLKFMVYLQKENIIDESGMPKERFSAEFPKEGPSILRIQQVVRGDSAAYFCASSPRQASVDTEAFFGQGTRLTVV.

V is TRBV3-1 (or the pseudogene TRBV3-2) and J is TRBJ2-7; D may be TRBD2 (5 bases). CDR3 length: 12 residues. Per germline, CDR1 LGHDT and CDR2 YNNKEL (reference sequence). The V end lost 4 bases, the J end lost 9 bases, and 13 bases lay between the germline ends. The CDR3 nucleotides are TGTGCCAGCAGCCCCCTGAGTGGAGGGCAGTACTTC. Amino acid sequence: CASSPLSGGQYF.

This rearrangement joins TRBV25-1 to TRBJ2-1, with 11 bases identical to TRBD1. The CDR3 is 14 residues long. The germline gives CDR1 MGHDK, CDR2 SYGVNS. The V and J ends lost 5 bases and 10 bases, in that order; junction bases with no gene match: 7. CDR3 nucleotide sequence: TGTGCCAGCAGTCCCGGGACAGGGGGTTACGAGCAGTTCTTC. This sequence encodes CASSPGTGGYEQFF.

This clone was seen just once. The CDR3 protein is CGVLLGANYGYTF. CDR3 in DNA: TGCGGGGTACTTCTAGGGGCTAACTATGGCTACACCTTC. This chain joins TRBV29-1 and TRBJ1-2; a weak D match, TRBD1 (5 bases). Germline CDR1 reads SQVTM; CDR2 reads ANQGSEA. The CDR3 length is 13 residues.

The genes are TRBV19 and TRBJ2-4; 8 positions agree with TRBD1. Germline-derived CDR1 and CDR2 are LNHDA and SQIVND (reference sequence). The CDR3 extends over 20 amino acids. Unmatched junction bases numbered 15, after V lost 1 base and J lost 1 base. CDR3 protein: CASSIVGGQAAGRAKNIQYF. CDR3 nucleotides: TGTGCCAGTAGTATAGTTGGGGGACAGGCCGCGGGTAGGGCCAAAAACATTCAGTACTTC. The entire variable domain, with the rest obtained from reference TRBV19 and TRBJ2-4, is as follows: DGGITQSPKYLFRKEGQNVTLSCEQNLNHDAMYWYRQDPGQGLRLIYYSQIVNDFQKGDIAEGYSVSREKKESFPLTVTSAQKNPTAFYLCASSIVGGQAAGRAKNIQYFGAGTRLSVL.

CDR3 sequence (DNA): TGCGCCAGCAGCCAAGGGACAGCTGGAATGAACACTGAAGCTTTCTTT. Its protein product is CASSQGTAGMNTEAFF. The rearrangement links TRBV4-3 to TRBJ1-1; maybe TRBD1 (6 bases). The V end was cut by 1 base, the J end by 0 bases, with 12 bases between. The CDR3 is made up of 16 amino acids. CDR1 and CDR2 (germline): LGHNA, YSLEER.